The TCR beta chain under discussion was sequenced for a study of technical replicates of blood from several donors. CDR1 SQVTM and CDR2 ANQGSEA come from the germline V gene. Between the trimmed V and J ends, which lost 6 bases and 2 bases, there was a span of 8 bases. The CDR3 loop spans 12 amino acids. Only in-frame clones appear in the TCRdb table, and some are missing; sequencing was by immunoSEQ multiplex PCR. The sample holds 45,000 to 65,000 clones, about 95% seen once. Sequenced material: T cells isolated from PBMCs. This chain connects TRBV29-1 to TRBJ2-1; tentatively, D is TRBD1 (5 bases). This TCR was sampled from a human donor in good health. In DNA, the CDR3 is TGCAGCGTGACAGTTACCTACAATGAGCAGTTCTTC. Protein product: CSVTVTYNEQFF.